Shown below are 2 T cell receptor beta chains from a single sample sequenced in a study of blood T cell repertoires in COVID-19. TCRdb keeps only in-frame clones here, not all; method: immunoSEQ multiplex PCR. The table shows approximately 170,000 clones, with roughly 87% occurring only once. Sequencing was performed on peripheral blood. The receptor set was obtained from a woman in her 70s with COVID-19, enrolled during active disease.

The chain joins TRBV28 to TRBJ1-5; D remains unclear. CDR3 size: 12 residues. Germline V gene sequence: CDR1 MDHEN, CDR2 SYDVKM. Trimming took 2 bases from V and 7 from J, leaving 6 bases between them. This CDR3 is CASSLGLQPQHF. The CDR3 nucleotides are TGTGCCAGCAGTTTAGGGCTCCAGCCCCAGCATTTT. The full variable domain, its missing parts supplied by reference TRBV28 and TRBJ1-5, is DVKVTQSSRYLVKRTGEKVFLECVQDMDHENMFWYRQDPGLGLRLIYFSYDVKMKEKGDIPEGYSVSREKKERFSLILESASTNQTSMYLCASSLGLQPQHFGDGTRLSIL.

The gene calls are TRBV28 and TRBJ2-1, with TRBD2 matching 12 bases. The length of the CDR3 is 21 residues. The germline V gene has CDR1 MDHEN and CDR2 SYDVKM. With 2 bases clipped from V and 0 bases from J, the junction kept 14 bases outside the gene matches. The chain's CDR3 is CASSLDPLKTSGRNSYNEQFF. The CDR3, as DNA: TGTGCCAGCAGTTTAGATCCGTTGAAGACTAGCGGGAGAAACTCCTACAATGAGCAGTTCTTC.